Listed below are T cell receptor beta chains from one sample, sequenced in a study of blood T cell repertoires in COVID-19. Assay used: immunoSEQ multiplex PCR; TCRdb lists only in-frame clones, some missing. Of under 85,000 clones listed, about 83% are singletons. The sequenced material came from peripheral blood. All receptors come from a man older than 75 with active or convalescent COVID-19. CDR3s include the opening cysteine and the closing phenylalanine or tryptophan. Each record gives: CDR3 length, V gene, J gene, D gene, clone size, CDR3 protein, CDR3 DNA. The D gene is left open where the match is weak. Clone size is shown for a subset of rows, as once, few, many or a class of expanded clone.

17	TRBV28	TRBJ1-2	.	.	CASSSNGQLTTNYGYTF	TGTGCCAGCAGTTCGAATGGACAGCTTACTACTAACTATGGCTACACCTTC
14	TRBV14	TRBJ1-2	TRBD1	.	CASSRDSRDYGYTF	TGTGCCAGCAGCCGGGACAGTCGGGACTATGGCTACACCTTC
14	TRBV6-6	TRBJ2-7	TRBD1	.	CASSYGGQGYEQYF	TGTGCCAGCAGTTACGGGGGACAGGGGTACGAGCAGTACTTC
14	TRBV11-2	TRBJ2-1	.	.	CASSSTGPYNEQFF	TGTGCCAGCAGCTCGACAGGCCCCTACAATGAGCAGTTCTTC
17	TRBV28	TRBJ2-4	.	.	CASSTGHEILAKNIQYF	TGTGCCAGCAGTACAGGACACGAGATTCTAGCCAAAAACATTCAGTACTTC
15	TRBV5-1	TRBJ2-1	TRBD2	.	CASTASGRDRNEQFF	TGCGCCAGCACGGCTAGCGGGAGGGATAGGAATGAGCAGTTCTTC
16	TRBV4-2	TRBJ1-3	.	.	CASTAGFSLSGNTIYF	TGTGCCAGCACCGCAGGGTTTTCGCTCTCTGGAAACACCATATATTTT
13	TRBV2	TRBJ1-3	.	few	CASTAAPLDTIYF	TGTGCCAGCACCGCGGCGCCCTTGGACACCATATATTTT
15	TRBV5-4	TRBJ2-3	.	few	CASSPDLGGTDTQYF	TGTGCCAGCAGCCCCGACCTCGGGGGCACAGATACGCAGTATTTT
17	TRBV30	TRBJ1-3	.	.	CAWSVLGVMNSGNTIYF	TGTGCCTGGAGTGTACTAGGTGTAATGAACTCTGGAAACACCATATATTTT
14	TRBV2	TRBJ2-5	.	.	CASSVGTRQETQYF	TGTGCCAGCAGTGTTGGGACTCGACAAGAGACCCAGTACTTC
13	TRBV27	TRBJ2-7	TRBD2	.	CASSFSGGYEQYF	TGTGCCAGCAGTTTTAGCGGGGGATACGAGCAGTACTTC
14	TRBV19	TRBJ2-2	.	.	CASSIEAPIGELFF	TGTGCCAGTAGTATAGAAGCCCCCATCGGGGAGCTGTTTTTT
14	TRBV5-4	TRBJ1-4	.	.	CASSSDKQYEKLFF	TGTGCCAGCAGCTCGGACAAGCAGTATGAAAAACTGTTTTTT